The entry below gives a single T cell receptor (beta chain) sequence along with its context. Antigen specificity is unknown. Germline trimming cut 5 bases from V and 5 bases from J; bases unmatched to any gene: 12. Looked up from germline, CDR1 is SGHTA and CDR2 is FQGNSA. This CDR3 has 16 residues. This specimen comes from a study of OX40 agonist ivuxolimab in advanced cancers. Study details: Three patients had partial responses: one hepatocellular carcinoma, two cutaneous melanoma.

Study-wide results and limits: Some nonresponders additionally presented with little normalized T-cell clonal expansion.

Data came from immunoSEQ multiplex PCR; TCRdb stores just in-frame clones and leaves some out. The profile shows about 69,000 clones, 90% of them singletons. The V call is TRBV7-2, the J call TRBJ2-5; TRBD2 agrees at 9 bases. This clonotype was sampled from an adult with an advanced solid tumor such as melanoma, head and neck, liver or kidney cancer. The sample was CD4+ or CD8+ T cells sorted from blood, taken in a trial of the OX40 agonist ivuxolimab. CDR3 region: CASSPQTSGGGETQYF. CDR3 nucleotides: TGTGCCAGCAGCCCGCAGACTAGCGGAGGGGGGGAGACCCAGTACTTC.